The 7 T cell receptor beta chains listed next were all sequenced from one sample in a study of Tregs in tolerant kidney transplant recipients. Their target antigens are unknown. After 6 days with irradiated graft donor PBMCs, CFSE-labeled recipient PBMCs were FACS-sorted. Method: immunoSEQ multiplex PCR; TCRdb's copy keeps in-frame clones and lacks some. Its table records under 1,000 clones. The sequenced sample was CD4+ T cells from blood cultured with allogeneic cells, obtained before the transplant. These receptors all stem from a human patient who received a combined kidney and bone marrow transplant.

This clone is deemed medium-sized (0.01 to 0.1%) by its frequency. The sequence runs out 3 residues before the end of the CDR3; the remainder is reconstructed from the germline J gene. The same CDR3 is also encoded by other DNA sequences in this sample. The chain couples TRBV5-6 to TRBJ2-7; TRBD1 matches 7 bases. V was pared by 0 bases and J by 2 bases, with 5 bases of the junction left unmatched. The CDR3 is made up of 15 amino acids. Germline lookup yields CDR1 SGHDT and CDR2 YYEEEE. CDR3 sequence reads: CASSLGGQRTYEQYF. The sequenced part of the CDR3 DNA is TGTGCCAGCAGCTTGGGGGGACAGCGAACCTACGAG.

This clone is medium-sized (0.01 to 0.1%) by frequency. The read stops 3 residues short of the end of the CDR3; the missing end is completed from the germline J gene. The J gene is TRBJ2-5, the V gene TRBV7-6, with D possibly TRBD1 on 6 matching bases. The ends were cut back, 2 bases at V and 5 bases at J, with 18 bases in the middle. Germline values: CDR1 SGHVS, CDR2 FNYEAQ. This CDR3 comprises 16 residues. CDR3 DNA, as far as it was read: TGTGCCAGCAGCTTATGGAGACAAAAAACAGGGGAGACC. This codes for CASSLWRQKTGET. The complete CDR3 protein is CASSLWRQKTGETQYF. The full variable domain, in which reference TRBV7-6 and TRBJ2-5 provide the parts outside the CDR3, is GAGVSQSPRYKVTKRGQDVALRCDPISGHVSLYWYRQALGQGPEFLTYFNYEAQQDKSGLPNDRFSAERPEGSISTLTIQRTEQRDSAMYRCASSLWRQKTGETQYFGPGTRLLVL.

Remarks on this clone: The read finishes 3 residues shy of the CDR3 end, and the germline J gene is used to complete it. The chain couples TRBV27 to TRBJ2-4; the D call may be TRBD1 or TRBD2 (6 bases each). V was pared by 6 bases and J by 9 bases, with 15 bases between. The length of the CDR3 is 13 residues. In germline, CDR1 is MNHEY, CDR2 SMNVEV (reference sequence). Incomplete CDR3 DNA: TGTGCCAGCAGCAAAAGACAGGAGGGCATT. This translates into CASSKRQEGI. The full CDR3 sequence reads CASSKRQEGIQYF.

Worth noting for this clone: The read finishes 3 residues shy of the CDR3 end, and the germline J gene is used to complete it. The gene calls are TRBV28 and TRBJ2-7, with unresolved D. V lost 6 bases and J lost 2, with 14 bases in between. Germline lookup yields CDR1 MDHEN and CDR2 SYDVKM. The CDR3 contains 14 residues. The part of the CDR3 DNA that was read is TGTGCCAGCAGCCTCCCCGCGGAAACCTACGAG. This encodes CASSLPAETYE. The whole CDR3 reads CASSLPAETYEQYF.

Considering frequency, this clone is large. The read falls 3 residues short of the CDR3 end, and the missing part is taken from the germline J gene. This sequence joins TRBV4-2 and TRBJ2-2; 7 bases match TRBD2. CDR3 length: 17 residues. CDR1 and CDR2 from the germline V gene are LGHNA and YNFKEQ. J gave up 7 bases and V 4 bases, and 15 bases lay outside the gene matches. CDR3 DNA, as far as it was read: TGTGCCAGCAGCCTCCAGGGAGGGGCCCGGGCGTTCGGGGAG. This codes for CASSLQGGARAFGE. The whole CDR3 protein is CASSLQGGARAFGELFF.

Its frequency marks this clone as medium-sized. The read is 3 residues too short to cover the CDR3 end, so that end is filled in from the germline J gene. The rearrangement joins TRBV20-1 to TRBJ2-1; 8 nucleotides agree with TRBD2. This CDR3 spans 16 amino acids. Unmatched junction bases numbered 8, after V lost 2 bases and J lost 2 bases. Germline V gene data show CDR1 as DFQATT and CDR2 as SNEGSKA (reference sequence). The CDR3 loop is CSARPPISGTYNEQFF. Incomplete CDR3 DNA: TGCAGTGCTAGACCCCCAATTAGCGGGACCTACAATGAG.

Frequency places this clone as medium-sized. The missing CDR3 end, 3 residues past where the read stops, is filled in from the germline J gene. The V and J genes are TRBV7-2 and TRBJ2-1; D may be TRBD2 (5 bases). The V end lost 3 bases, the J end lost 9 bases, and 12 bases lay between the germline ends. Germline V gives CDR1 SGHTA, CDR2 FQGNSA. CDR3 length: 13 residues. CDR3 region: CASSFQLAGEQFF. The part of the CDR3 DNA that was read is TGTGCCAGCAGCTTCCAGCTAGCAGGTGAG. Full variable domain (remainder filled in from reference TRBV7-2 and TRBJ2-1): GAGVSQSPSNKVTEKGKDVELRCDPISGHTALYWYRQSLGQGLEFLIYFQGNSAPDKSGLPSDRFSAERTGGSVSTLTIQRTQQEDSAVYLCASSFQLAGEQFFGPGTRLTVL.